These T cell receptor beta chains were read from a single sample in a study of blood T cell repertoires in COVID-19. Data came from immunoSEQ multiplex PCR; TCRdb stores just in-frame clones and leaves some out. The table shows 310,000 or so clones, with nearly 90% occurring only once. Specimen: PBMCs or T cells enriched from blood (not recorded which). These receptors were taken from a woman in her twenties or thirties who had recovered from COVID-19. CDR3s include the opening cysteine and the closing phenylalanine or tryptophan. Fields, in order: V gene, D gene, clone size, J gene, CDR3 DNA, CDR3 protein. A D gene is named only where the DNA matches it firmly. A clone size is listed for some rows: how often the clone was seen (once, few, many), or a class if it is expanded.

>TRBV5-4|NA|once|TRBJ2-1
TGTGCCAGCAGCTGGCCCGGGTCAGGCGCGGGGGCCAATGAGCAGTTCTTC
CASSWPGSGAGANEQFF
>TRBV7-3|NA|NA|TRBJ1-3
TGTGCCAGCAGCCTCCAGGGTGGAACGGGAAACACCATATATTTT
CASSLQGGTGNTIYF
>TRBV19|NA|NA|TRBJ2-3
TGTGCCAGTAGTATTGATCCAGGGAGCACAGATACGCAGTATTTT
CASSIDPGSTDTQYF
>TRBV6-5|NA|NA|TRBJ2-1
TGTGCCAGCAGTTACTCCCGGTATCAGGGTGAGCAGTTCTTC
CASSYSRYQGEQFF
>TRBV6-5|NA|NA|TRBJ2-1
TGTGCCAGCAGCGGGGAGTACAATGAGCAGTTCTTC
CASSGEYNEQFF
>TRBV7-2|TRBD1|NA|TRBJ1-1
TGTGCCAGCAGCTTAGAGGCGTCGGGACAGGGTTTGGGTTTCTTT
CASSLEASGQGLGFF
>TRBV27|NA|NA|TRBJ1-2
TGTGCCAGCAGTTTAAACCCCAGGGACTATGGCTACACCTTC
CASSLNPRDYGYTF
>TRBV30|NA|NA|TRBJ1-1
TGTGCCTGGAGCGCTATTAACACTGAAGCTTTCTTT
CAWSAINTEAFF
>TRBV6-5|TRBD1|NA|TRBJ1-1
TGTGCCAGCAGAGACAATACAGGGGAGACTGAAGCTTTCTTT
CASRDNTGETEAFF
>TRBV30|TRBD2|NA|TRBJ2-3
TGTGCCTGGAGTGTAGGAGGACTAGCGGGGGGGCCGCAGTATTTT
CAWSVGGLAGGPQYF
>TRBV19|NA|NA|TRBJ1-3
TGTGCCAGTAGCGTCACAGGGAGCTCTGGAAACACCATATATTTT
CASSVTGSSGNTIYF
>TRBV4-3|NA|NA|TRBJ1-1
TGCGCCAGCAGCCAAGGAGTGGACAGAACAAACACTGAAGCTTTCTTT
CASSQGVDRTNTEAFF
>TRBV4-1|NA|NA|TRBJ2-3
TGCGCCAGCAGCGGCGAGGGACTTTACACAGATACGCAGTATTTT
CASSGEGLYTDTQYF
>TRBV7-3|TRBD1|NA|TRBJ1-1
TGTGCCAGCAGCTTAGAAGGGACAGGGGTGACTGAAGCTTTCTTT
CASSLEGTGVTEAFF
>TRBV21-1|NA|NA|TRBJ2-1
TGTGCCAGCAGCAAATCCACTAGCGGGGGTTATGAGCAGTTCTTC
CASSKSTSGGYEQFF
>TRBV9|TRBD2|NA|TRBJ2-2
TGTGCCAGCAGCCACTTGGGGAGGGGTGACACCGGGGAGCTGTTTTTT
CASSHLGRGDTGELFF
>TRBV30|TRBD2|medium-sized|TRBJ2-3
TGTGCCTGGAGGGGACGGACTAGCGGGGGGCGTATAGATACGCAGTATTTT
CAWRGRTSGGRIDTQYF
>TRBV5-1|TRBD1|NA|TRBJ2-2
TGCGCCAGCAGCCCCGGACAGGGCGGGGGGGAGCTGTTTTTT
CASSPGQGGGELFF
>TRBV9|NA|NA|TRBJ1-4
TGTGCCAGCAGCGTAGACAGAAATGAAAAACTGTTTTTT
CASSVDRNEKLFF
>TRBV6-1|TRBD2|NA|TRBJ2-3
TGTGCCAGCAGTGACGCGGGGGGGGAAAATACGCAGTATTTT
CASSDAGGENTQYF
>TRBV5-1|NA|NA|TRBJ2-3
TGCGCCAGCAGCGTCCGCCGGGGACAAATGGATACGCAGTATTTT
CASSVRRGQMDTQYF
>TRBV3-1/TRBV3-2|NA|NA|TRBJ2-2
TGTGCCAGCAGCCCACAGGTGATGTCGAACACCGGGGAGCTGTTTTTT
CASSPQVMSNTGELFF